This TCR beta chain comes out of a study of PD-1 blockade in mismatch repair-deficient tumors. All patients were mismatch repair deficient, assessed by either PCR or immunohistochemistry. The table came from immunoSEQ multiplex PCR; TCRdb's copy has only in-frame clones and leaves some out. Of 120,000 or so clones detected, about 88% appear once; the ten largest clones hold roughly 13%. The receptor's source is an adult with mismatch repair-deficient cancer. Sequenced here: peripheral blood, sampled 44 weeks after starting pembrolizumab.

The CDR3 sequence: CASSSNSPGQGSKTQYF. The DNA of the CDR3 is TGCGCCAGCAGCTCGAACTCCCCCGGACAGGGGAGTAAGACCCAGTACTTC. This chain joins TRBV5-1 and TRBJ2-5; TRBD1 matches at 9 bases. V lost 3 bases to trimming and J lost 6 bases; unmatched junction nucleotides: 15. CDR1 and CDR2 (germline): SGHRS, YFSETQ. The CDR3 spans 17 residues.